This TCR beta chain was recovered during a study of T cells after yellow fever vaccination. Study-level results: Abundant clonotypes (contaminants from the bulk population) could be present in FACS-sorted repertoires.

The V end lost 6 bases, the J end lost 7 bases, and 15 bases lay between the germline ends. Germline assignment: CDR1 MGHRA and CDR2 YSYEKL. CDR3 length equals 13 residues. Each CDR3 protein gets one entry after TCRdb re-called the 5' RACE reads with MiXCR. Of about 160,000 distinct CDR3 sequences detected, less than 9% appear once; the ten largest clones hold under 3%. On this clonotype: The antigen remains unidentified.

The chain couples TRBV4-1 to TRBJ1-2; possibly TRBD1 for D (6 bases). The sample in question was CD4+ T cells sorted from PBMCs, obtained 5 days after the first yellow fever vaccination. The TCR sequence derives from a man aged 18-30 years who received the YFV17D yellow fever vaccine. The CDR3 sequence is CASSPGQVSGYTF. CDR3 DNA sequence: TGCGCCAGCAGTCCGGGACAAGTCTCTGGCTACACCTTC.